Listed below are T cell receptor beta chains from one sample, sequenced in a study of lymphopenia after photon versus proton radiotherapy. Data came from immunoSEQ multiplex PCR; TCRdb stores just in-frame clones and leaves some out. The table records tens of thousands of clones, roughly 85% of them present only once. The sequencing here drew on peripheral blood, taken from a patient treated with photon-based radiotherapy. These receptors all stem from a man aged 55 to 69 with pancreatic cancer. CDR3s include the opening cysteine and the closing phenylalanine or tryptophan. A D gene is named only where the DNA matches it firmly.

CDR3 length | J gene | V gene | D gene | CDR3 DNA | CDR3 protein
16 | TRBJ2-3 | TRBV11-3 | NA | TGTGCCAGCAGCCCGGCGCGAGGGACTGGGGGAGATACGCAGTATTTT | CASSPARGTGGDTQYF
16 | TRBJ1-2 | TRBV4-2 | NA | TGTGCCAGCAGCCAAGCCGACAGGTCACCTAACTATGGCTACACCTTC | CASSQADRSPNYGYTF
13 | TRBJ2-7 | TRBV10-3 | TRBD2 | TGTGCCATCAAAGCGGGGGACTCCTACGAGCAGTACTTC | CAIKAGDSYEQYF
13 | TRBJ1-1 | TRBV4-3 | NA | TGCGCCAGCAGCCAAATGGGGAACACTGAAGCTTTCTTT | CASSQMGNTEAFF
15 | TRBJ1-3 | TRBV13 | NA | TGTGCCAGCAGCTTCTCAGTGAGCTCTGGAAACACCATATATTTT | CASSFSVSSGNTIYF
15 | TRBJ1-3 | TRBV6-4 | NA | TGTGCCAGCAGTGACTCGAGGAGCTCTGGAAACACCATATATTTT | CASSDSRSSGNTIYF
15 | TRBJ2-1 | TRBV2 | NA | TGTGCCAGCAGTGCTGTCGGGGTTCAAGGGGATGAGCAGTTCTTC | CASSAVGVQGDEQFF
12 | TRBJ2-2 | TRBV5-1 | NA | TGCGCCAGCAGCCCGCAGGCCGGGGAGCTGTTTTTT | CASSPQAGELFF
13 | TRBJ1-2 | TRBV18 | NA | TGTGCCAGCTCACCAGTGGACGACTATGGCTACACCTTC | CASSPVDDYGYTF
13 | TRBJ1-1 | TRBV7-9 | TRBD1 | TGTGCCAGCAGCTTGCAGGGGGGAACTGAAGCTTTCTTT | CASSLQGGTEAFF
14 | TRBJ2-5 | TRBV28 | NA | TGTGCCAGCAGTCCCCGGGACACCCAAGAGACCCAGTACTTC | CASSPRDTQETQYF
12 | TRBJ2-1 | TRBV9 | NA | TGTGCCAGCAGCGGCGGTTCTATCGAGCAGTTCTTC | CASSGGSIEQFF
16 | TRBJ2-7 | TRBV10-2 | TRBD1 | TGCGCCAGCAGTGAATACAGGGGTGAGGATGTCTACGAGCAGTACTTC | CASSEYRGEDVYEQYF
15 | TRBJ1-6 | TRBV6-5 | NA | TGTGCCAGCAGTTACTCGACACAGCGAACTTCACCCCTCCACTTT | CASSYSTQRTSPLHF
14 | TRBJ2-2 | TRBV19 | NA | TGTGCCAGTAGTATAACAGCGAACACCGGGGAGCTGTTTTTT | CASSITANTGELFF
14 | TRBJ1-2 | TRBV25-1 | NA | TGTGCCAGCAGTGAAAGCGTATCGGTTTATGGCTACACCTTC | CASSESVSVYGYTF
14 | TRBJ2-1 | TRBV9 | TRBD1 | TGTGCCAGCAATAGGGGGCTAAACTACAATGAGCAGTTCTTC | CASNRGLNYNEQFF
16 | TRBJ2-1 | TRBV11-1 | TRBD2 | TGTGCCAGCAGCTCACGTAGCGGGGGCGCCATATTTGAGCAGTTCTTC | CASSSRSGGAIFEQFF
16 | TRBJ2-2 | TRBV18 | TRBD2 | TGTGCCAGCTCACCGCAAAGCGGGGGAAACACCGGGGAGCTGTTTTTT | CASSPQSGGNTGELFF
14 | TRBJ1-1 | TRBV6-5 | TRBD1 | TGTGCCAGCAGTCGGACAGGGGCGGACACTGAAGCTTTCTTT | CASSRTGADTEAFF
17 | TRBJ1-1 | TRBV7-2 | TRBD1 | TGTGCCAGCAGCGTATACGGGACAGGGGGCGAGGACACTGAAGCTTTCTTT | CASSVYGTGGEDTEAFF
13 | TRBJ1-4 | TRBV4-1 | NA | TGCGCCAGCAGCCGGGCGAGCAATGAAAAACTGTTTTTT | CASSRASNEKLFF
14 | TRBJ1-5 | TRBV2 | TRBD1 | TGTGCCAGCACTTTAGGACAGGTGGGTCAGCCCCAGCATTTT | CASTLGQVGQPQHF
12 | TRBJ1-1 | TRBV6-1 | NA | TGTGCCAGCAGTGAATCCCGGGCTAGGGCTTTCTTT | CASSESRARAFF
14 | TRBJ1-5 | TRBV9 | NA | TGTGCCAGCAGTCCTAATTATAGCAATCAGCCCCAGCATTTT | CASSPNYSNQPQHF
16 | TRBJ1-6 | TRBV15 | NA | TGTGCCACCAGCGGGGGGGGTGAGGGGGAACGGTCACCCCTCCACTTT | CATSGGGEGERSPLHF